A single sample is the source of the 11 T cell receptor beta chains below, sequenced in a study of shared clonotypes between healthy human individuals. Using immunoSEQ multiplex PCR, the repertoire was profiled, and TCRdb retains in-frame clones only, with some absent. The table includes about 2.4 million clones, around nine tenths detected once. Sequenced sample: naive CD4+ T cells sorted from blood. Subset here: CD45RA+ positively selected. Source of these receptors: a man aged 18 to 29 in good health.

The chain recombines TRBV11-2 with TRBJ2-1, with D tentatively TRBD2 (6 bases). V lost 4 bases and J lost 2, with 18 bases in between. Germline assignment: CDR1 SGHAT and CDR2 FQNNGV. CDR3 length equals 17 residues. The CDR3 region is CASSSEWAGLTYNEQFF. The CDR3 DNA follows: TGTGCCAGCAGCTCGGAGTGGGCGGGGCTAACCTACAATGAGCAGTTCTTC.

Points on this clone: Other nucleotide sequences in the sample specify the same CDR3. The V and J genes are TRBV7-9 and TRBJ2-7, with 12 bases aligning to TRBD1. The CDR3 totals 15 residues. J was trimmed by 6 bases and V by 5 bases; bases with no gene match: 8. Germline V lookup: CDR1 SEHNR, CDR2 FQNEAQ (reference sequence). The chain's CDR3 is CASSPSGTGGGEQYF. In nucleotides, the CDR3 is TGTGCCAGCAGCCCATCCGGGACAGGGGGCGGCGAGCAGTACTTC.

The chain recombines TRBV6-1 with TRBJ2-7; TRBD1 matches at 8 bases. V lost 8 bases to trimming and J lost 3 bases; unmatched junction nucleotides: 12. The CDR3 length is 15 residues. CDR1 and CDR2 from the germline V gene are MNHNS and SASEGT. This chain's CDR3 is CASGNRGAVFYEQYF. For the CDR3, the DNA is TGTGCCAGCGGCAACAGGGGGGCGGTATTCTACGAGCAGTACTTC.

This rearrangement joins TRBV18 to TRBJ1-5, with D possibly matching TRBD1 (6 bases). The germline CDR1 and CDR2 sequences are KGHSH and LQKENI. The CDR3 length is 14 residues. Trimming removed 4 bases at V and 9 bases at J, with 16 bases between. This CDR3 reads CASSRGPGLGPQHF. The CDR3 DNA reads as TGTGCCAGCTCACGGGGGCCAGGGCTGGGGCCCCAGCATTTT.

This chain links TRBV30 with TRBJ1-2; 9 bases are a match to TRBD1. The CDR3 totals 12 residues. The V gene's germline CDR1 is GTSNPN and CDR2 SVGIG (reference sequence). The ends lost 5 bases at V and 6 bases at J; junction bases unmatched: 4. The CDR3 region has the DNA TGTGCCTGGGTACAGGGGGCCCATGGCTACACCTTC. Translated: CAWVQGAHGYTF.

The J gene is TRBJ2-5, the V gene TRBV6-1, with D possibly being TRBD1 (5 bases). The CDR3 spans 14 residues. CDR1 MNHNS and CDR2 SASEGT come from the germline V gene. V dropped 5 bases and J dropped 1 base, with 11 bases sitting between them. CDR3 nucleotides: TGTGCCAGCAGTCGAGACAGTTCCCAAGAGACCCAGTACTTC. Amino acids: CASSRDSSQETQYF.

J is TRBJ2-4 and V is TRBV18; D is possibly TRBD2 (6 bases). Trimming cost V 6 bases and J 4 bases, with 19 bases left between them. CDR3 length: 16 amino acids. The germline CDR1 and CDR2 sequences are KGHSH and LQKENI. In DNA form, the CDR3 reads TGTGCCAGCTCCCCTGTCGTTAGCGGATCGAAAAACATTCAGTACTTC. Protein: CASSPVVSGSKNIQYF. Variable domain in full (rest from reference TRBV18 and TRBJ2-4): NAGVMQNPRHLVRRRGQEARLRCSPMKGHSHVYWYRQLPEEGLKFMVYLQKENIIDESGMPKERFSAEFPKEGPSILRIQQVVRGDSAAYFCASSPVVSGSKNIQYFGAGTRLSVL.

This chain connects TRBV21-1 to TRBJ2-4; the table's D gene call, TRBD2, was not cross checked with the DNA. TRBV21-1 is a listed pseudogene. The CDR3 sequence is 16 residues long. CDR3 nucleotides: TGTGCCAGCAGACTCCTACCCGGACTAGCGATAGACATTCAGTACTTC. This sequence encodes CASRLLPGLAIDIQYF.

V gene TRBV18 combines with J gene TRBJ1-1, with D perhaps matching TRBD1 (5 bases). This CDR3 is 16 amino acids long. The V end lost 3 bases, the J end lost 2 bases, and 16 bases lay between the germline ends. From germline, CDR1 is KGHSH and CDR2 LQKENI. The CDR3 reads CASSPRGTGPNTEAFF. The CDR3 DNA is TGTGCCAGCTCACCCCGAGGGACGGGACCTAACACTGAAGCTTTCTTT.

With regard to this clone: The identical CDR3 is also encoded by other nucleotide sequences in the sample. V is TRBV30 and J is TRBJ2-5, with 7 bases lining up with TRBD2. V shed 2 bases, J shed 5 bases, and the junction held 2 bases outside the gene matches. The CDR3 consists of 12 residues. CDR1 is GTSNPN, CDR2 SVGIG, per germline (reference sequence). The CDR3 is CAWSPGRETQYF. Here the CDR3 DNA reads TGTGCCTGGAGTCCCGGGAGGGAGACCCAGTACTTC. Looking up the rest from reference TRBV30 and TRBJ2-5 gives the full variable domain: SQTIHQWPATLVQPVGSPLSLECTVEGTSNPNLYWYRQAAGRGLQLLFYSVGIGQISSEVPQNLSASRPQDRQFILSSKKLLLSDSGFYLCAWSPGRETQYFGPGTRLLVL.

CDR3 region: CASSVQGPSGGYTF. The CDR3 region has the DNA TGTGCCAGCAGTGTTCAGGGGCCCTCCGGTGGCTACACCTTC. This rearrangement joins TRBV2 to TRBJ1-2, with D possibly matching TRBD1 (6 bases). Germline lookup yields CDR1 SNHLY and CDR2 FYNNEI. V lost 4 bases and J 7 bases, leaving 16 bases between the germline ends. The CDR3 consists of 14 residues.